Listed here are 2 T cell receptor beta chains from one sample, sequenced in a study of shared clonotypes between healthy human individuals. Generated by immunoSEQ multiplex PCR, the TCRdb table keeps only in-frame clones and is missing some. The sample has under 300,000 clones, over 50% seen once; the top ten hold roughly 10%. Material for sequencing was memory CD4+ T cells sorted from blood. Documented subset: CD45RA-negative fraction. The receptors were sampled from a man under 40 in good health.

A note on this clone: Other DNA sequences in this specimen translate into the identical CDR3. This chain's CDR3 is CASSERETQYF. The CDR3 DNA follows: TGTGCCAGCAGTGAACGGGAGACCCAGTACTTC. The chain recombines TRBV2 with TRBJ2-5; no clear D. V was pared by 2 bases and J by 5 bases, with 3 bases between. Germline V gene lookup returns CDR1 SNHLY and CDR2 FYNNEI. The length of the CDR3 is 11 residues.

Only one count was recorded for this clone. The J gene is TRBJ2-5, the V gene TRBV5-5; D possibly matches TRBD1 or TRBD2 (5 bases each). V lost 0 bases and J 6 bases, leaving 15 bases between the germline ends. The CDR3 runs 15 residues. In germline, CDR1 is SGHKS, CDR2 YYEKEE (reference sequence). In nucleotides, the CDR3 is TGTGCCAGCAGCTTGGATGGGGACCTCGTCAAGACCCAGTACTTC. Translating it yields CASSLDGDLVKTQYF.